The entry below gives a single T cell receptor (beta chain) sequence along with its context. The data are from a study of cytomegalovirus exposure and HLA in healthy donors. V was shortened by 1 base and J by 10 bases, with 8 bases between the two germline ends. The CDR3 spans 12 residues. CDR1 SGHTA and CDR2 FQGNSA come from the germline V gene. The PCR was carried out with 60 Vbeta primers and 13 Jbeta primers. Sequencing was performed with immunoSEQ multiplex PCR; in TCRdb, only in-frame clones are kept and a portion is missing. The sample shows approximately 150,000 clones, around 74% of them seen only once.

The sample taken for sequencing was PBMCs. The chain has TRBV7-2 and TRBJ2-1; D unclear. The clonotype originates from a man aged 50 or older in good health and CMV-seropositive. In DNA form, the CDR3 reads TGTGCCAGCAGCTTAGGTGCAGAAGAGCAGTTCTTC. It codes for CASSLGAEEQFF.